This is a list of T cell receptor beta chains from one sample in a study of PD-1 blockade in mismatch repair-deficient tumors. The repertoire was sequenced with immunoSEQ multiplex PCR; TCRdb's copy has only in-frame clones and lacks some. The table includes 90,000 to 130,000 clones, over 60% detected once. This specimen was peripheral blood, taken approximately 60 weeks after starting pembrolizumab. The receptors originated from an adult with mismatch repair-deficient cancer. The CDR3 runs from the conserved cysteine through the conserved F or W. The D gene is left open where the match is weak. Clone sizes are given selectively: once, few, many, or a class where the clone is expanded.

clone_size j_call d_call v_call cdr3_nt cdr3_aa
- TRBJ2-5 - TRBV9 TGTGCCAGCAGCGTAGGCCCCGAAGCGACCCAGTACTTC CASSVGPEATQYF
- TRBJ2-2 TRBD1 TRBV27 TGTGCCAGCAGCCGTAGTGGACAGGGGAAGGGGGAGCTGTTTTTT CASSRSGQGKGELFF
- TRBJ1-4 - TRBV11-3 TGTGCCAGCAGCTTAGGACCGACCCCGGGTAATGAAAAACTGTTTTTT CASSLGPTPGNEKLFF
once TRBJ2-1 TRBD2 TRBV9 TGTGCCAGCACCGGACTAGCGGGAGGGGGGAATGAGCAGTTCTTC CASTGLAGGGNEQFF
- TRBJ1-1 - TRBV9 TGTGCCAGCAGCGTAGATCCTAATGCGGGGGGGAACACTGAAGCTTTCTTT CASSVDPNAGGNTEAFF
- TRBJ1-1 - TRBV5-6 TGTGCCAGCAGCTTTCAGGGGATCATGAACACTGAAGCTTTCTTT CASSFQGIMNTEAFF
- TRBJ2-3 TRBD2 TRBV9 TGTGCCAGCAGCGCAAACCGATTTAGCGGGAGGACGGATACGCAGTATTTT CASSANRFSGRTDTQYF
- TRBJ1-1 TRBD1 TRBV30 TGTGCCCTAACGCCAGGGGGCGCGGGAACTGAAGCTTTCTTT CALTPGGAGTEAFF
- TRBJ2-2 - TRBV30 TGTGCCTGGAGCCCCCAGGGCCGGGAGCTGTTTTTT CAWSPQGRELFF
- TRBJ2-1 - TRBV6-4 TGTGCCAGCAGGGAGATGGACCCCTCTAATTACAATGAGCAGTTCTTC CASREMDPSNYNEQFF
- TRBJ1-3 - TRBV29-1 TGCAGCGTTGAGTGGGGGAACACCATATATTTT CSVEWGNTIYF
- TRBJ2-7 - TRBV11-3 TGTGCCAGCAGCTTAGGTAGGGGACGTTACGAGCAGTACTTC CASSLGRGRYEQYF
- TRBJ2-5 - TRBV5-4 TGTGCCAGCAGCTTGGAAAATAGCCGCGAGACCCAGTACTTC CASSLENSRETQYF
- TRBJ2-7 - TRBV10-3 TGTGCCATCAGTGCGGCGTCTCGGGACGAGCAGTACTTC CAISAASRDEQYF
- TRBJ1-1 TRBD1 TRBV2 TGTGCCAGCAGAGTTAGACAGGGGGTCGCTGAAGCTTTCTTT CASRVRQGVAEAFF
- TRBJ2-7 - TRBV19 TGTGCCAGTAGACCACTAGGAACCTACGAGCAGTACTTC CASRPLGTYEQYF
- TRBJ2-1 - TRBV6-5 TGTGCCAGCAGTTTCGCTCCCTACAATGAGCAGTTCTTC CASSFAPYNEQFF
few TRBJ2-7 TRBD2 TRBV11-3 TGTGCCAGCAGCGTCACTAGCGGGAGCTCCTACGAGCAGTACTTC CASSVTSGSSYEQYF
once TRBJ2-1 - TRBV10-3 TGTGCCATCAGTGAAGGGGGGCCAGACAATGAGCAGTTCTTC CAISEGGPDNEQFF
- TRBJ2-1 - TRBV6-1 TGTGCCAGCAGTGACTGGATCAATGAGCAGTTCTTC CASSDWINEQFF
- TRBJ2-1 - TRBV6-4 TGTGCCAGCAGCCCCGAGGGAGCCTCCTACAATGAGCAGTTCTTC CASSPEGASYNEQFF
- TRBJ2-2 - TRBV5-5 TGTGCCAGCAGCTTGGCCCCTACAGGGATTAACACCGGGGAGCTGTTTTTT CASSLAPTGINTGELFF